The 17 T cell receptor beta chains below all came from one sample that was sequenced in a study of glioma-infiltrating T cells. TCR alpha and beta CDR3 regions were amplified from RNA using iRepertoire nested multiplex PCR. TCRdb recomputed calls from the multiplex PCR reads with MiXCR, one row per CDR3 protein. The data contain about 190,000 distinct CDR3 sequences, about 31% of them singletons. The source material was glioma tissue, nonneoplastic brain tissue, or PBMCs (not recorded which). These receptors all come from a human donor with low-grade glioma or glioblastoma, undergoing nonglioma brain surgery, or in good health (not recorded which).

In this sample, this clonotype turned up many times. The CDR3 coding sequence is TGTGCCAGCAGCCCCGTCGGTGAGCAGTTCTTC. It is translated as CASSPVGEQFF. The chain joins TRBV28 to TRBJ2-1; D unresolved. The CDR3 is made up of 11 amino acids. Trimming shortened V by 6 bases and J by 9 bases, and 9 bases separated the two germline ends. Germline V gene sequence: CDR1 MDHEN, CDR2 SYDVKM.

This clonotype came up once. This may come from a read error, since a much larger clone is one base off. The chain joins TRBV2 to TRBJ2-1; D ambiguous. Trimming shortened V by 5 bases and J by 2 bases, and 10 bases separated the two germline ends. Germline CDR1 is SNHLY and CDR2 is FYNNEI. The CDR3 spans 14 residues. The chain's CDR3 is CASSMQSAYNEQFF. CDR3 sequence (DNA): TGTGCCAGCAGTATGCAAAGCGCCTACAATGAGCAGTTCTTC.

With regard to this clonotype: At one boundary the junction diverges from the germline segment, which might be a read error. V gene TRBV20-1 combines with J gene TRBJ1-5, with D unresolved. The CDR3 is 15 residues long. The germline V gene has CDR1 DFQATT and CDR2 SNEGSKA (reference sequence). The CDR3 DNA is TGCAGTGCTAGATTTGGGGAGGGAGTCAATGAGCCCCAGCATTTT. It translates to CSARFGEGVNEPQHF.

The chain links TRBV2 to TRBJ2-3; no clear D. Between the trimmed V and J ends, which lost 5 bases and 1 base, there was a span of 13 bases. The germline V gene has CDR1 SNHLY and CDR2 FYNNEI. The CDR3 contains 15 residues. The CDR3 is CASSFQTGGTDTQYF. The CDR3 DNA is TGTGCCAGCAGTTTCCAAACCGGAGGCACAGATACGCAGTATTTT.

Many counts were recorded for this clonotype. This chain uses TRBV27 with TRBJ1-1; a weak D match, TRBD1 (5 bases). This CDR3 is built from 19 residues. Germline V lookup: CDR1 MNHEY, CDR2 SMNVEV (reference sequence). V lost 0 bases and J 1 base, leaving 21 bases between the germline ends. In DNA form, the CDR3 reads TGTGCCAGCAGTTTATCAGGCGGGCAGGCAGGGTTTACGAACACTGAAGCTTTCTTT. Protein: CASSLSGGQAGFTNTEAFF.

The chain uses TRBV7-9 and TRBJ2-5; D assignment may be TRBD1 or TRBD2 (5 bases each). The CDR3 length is 14 residues. Between the trimmed V and J ends, which lost 1 base and 4 bases, there was a span of 10 bases. Per germline, CDR1 SEHNR and CDR2 FQNEAQ (reference sequence). The CDR3 sequence is CASSLVSGLETQYF. The CDR3 DNA is TGTGCCAGCAGCTTAGTCTCGGGGCTAGAGACCCAGTACTTC. The full variable domain, with the rest looked up from reference TRBV7-9 and TRBJ2-5, is DTGVSQNPRHKITKRGQNVTFRCDPISEHNRLYWYRQTLGQGPEFLTYFQNEAQLEKSRLLSDRFSAERPKGSFSTLEIQRTEQGDSAMYLCASSLVSGLETQYFGPGTRLLVL.

Notes on this clonotype: A much bigger clone sits one base away, suggesting this may be a read error. V usage is TRBV20-1 and J usage is TRBJ2-4; D is possibly TRBD2 (7 bases). CDR3 length: 14 amino acids. CDR1 and CDR2 (germline): DFQATT, SNEGSKA (reference sequence). CDR3 loop: CSAKGGGAKNIKYF. The CDR3 DNA reads TGCAGTGCGAAAGGGGGGGGAGCCAAAAACATTAAGTACTTC.

This clonotype was detected a few times. The chain employs TRBV9 and TRBJ2-7; 11 nucleotides align to TRBD1. The CDR3 loop spans 15 amino acids. The V gene end was trimmed by 4 bases and the J gene end by 3 bases; junction bases not matched to a gene: 6. The germline CDR1 and CDR2 sequences are SGDLS and YYNGEE. CDR3 loop: CASSPGQGADYEQYF. The DNA for the CDR3 is TGTGCCAGCAGCCCAGGACAGGGGGCCGACTACGAGCAGTACTTC.

The V call is TRBV27, the J call TRBJ2-1; TRBD2 matches 13 bases. Germline CDR1 MNHEY, CDR2 SMNVEV (reference sequence). With V trimmed by 6 bases and J by 4 bases, 6 bases remained unmatched. The CDR3 covers 16 residues. Written as DNA, the CDR3 is TGTGCCAGCAGCATAGGACTAGCGGGGGTTTACAATGAGCAGTTCTTC. Residues: CASSIGLAGVYNEQFF.

Regarding this clonotype: A read error may be the cause here, since a much bigger clone is one base away. The rearrangement joins TRBV12-3 or TRBV12-4 to TRBJ2-4; TRBD2 aligns across 9 bases. The CDR3 is 14 residues long. The V and J ends lost 5 bases and 15 bases, in that order; junction bases with no gene match: 14. Here the CDR3 reads CASSPGNSGSLRYF. The CDR3 DNA reads TGTGCCAGCAGTCCCGGGAATAGCGGGAGTCTGCGGTACTTC.

This clonotype was observed a few times. The chain links TRBV4-1 to TRBJ1-2; the D is unclear. CDR1 MGHRA and CDR2 YSYEKL come from the germline V gene. This CDR3 comprises 15 residues. The V and J ends lost 3 bases and 8 bases respectively, with 19 bases between them. The CDR3 spells CASSQGRSKVPGYTF. The CDR3 coding sequence is TGCGCCAGCAGCCAGGGTCGGTCTAAGGTGCCAGGCTACACCTTC.

The J gene is TRBJ2-5, the V gene TRBV6-2 or TRBV6-3; 7 nucleotides line up with TRBD2. This CDR3 contains 10 residues. In germline, CDR1 is MNHEY, CDR2 SVGEGT. The CDR3 is CSSSRGDQYF. The CDR3 nucleotides read TGTTCTAGCAGTCGGGGGGACCAGTACTTC.

About this clonotype itself: It may be a read error: a sequence one base away is much more abundant. The chain employs TRBV7-2 and TRBJ2-7; 10 bases agree with TRBD2. The germline V gene has CDR1 SGHTA and CDR2 FQGNSA. V lost 2 bases and J lost 7; bases outside the gene matches: 8. The CDR3 contains 15 residues. The CDR3 here is CASSLTSGTYNEQYF. The DNA for the CDR3 is TGTGCCAGCAGCTTAACTAGCGGGACATACAATGAGCAGTACTTC.

This clonotype was seen more than once but under ten times. The V call is TRBV6-1, the J call TRBJ2-3; TRBD1 matches 9 bases. Unmatched junction bases numbered 6, after V lost 6 bases and J lost 5 bases. Germline loops: CDR1 MNHNS, CDR2 SASEGT. The CDR3 has 14 residues. CDR3 region: CASSRDRDIDTQYF. The CDR3 DNA is TGTGCCAGCAGCCGGGACAGGGATATAGATACGCAGTATTTT.

Points on this clonotype: Possible read error: a much larger clone is one base away. The V and J genes are TRBV6-1 and TRBJ2-1; D perhaps matches TRBD2 (6 bases). CDR3 length: 11 amino acids. Germline CDR1 is MNHNS and CDR2 is SASEGT. Deletions cut 9 bases from V and 9 bases from J, with 12 bases between. The DNA of the CDR3 is TGTGCCAGAAGACTAGGTCCTGAGCAGTTCTTC. Its protein product is CARRLGPEQFF.

The sample holds many counts of this clonotype. This chain links TRBV19 with TRBJ2-7; 11 nucleotides align to TRBD1. CDR3 length: 12 amino acids. V dropped 9 bases and J dropped 6; count of bases not matched to a gene: 4. CDR1 and CDR2 (germline): LNHDA, SQIVND (reference sequence). This CDR3 is CASGQGATEQYF. The DNA of the CDR3 is TGTGCCAGCGGACAGGGGGCAACCGAGCAGTACTTC.

This clonotype has ten or more counts. V and J are TRBV24-1 and TRBJ2-5, with 7 bases that match TRBD1. V lost 6 bases, J lost 6 bases, and 3 bases stayed unmatched. From germline, CDR1 is KGHDR and CDR2 SFDVKD. The CDR3 is made up of 12 amino acids. This CDR3 is CATSPGGQTQYF. The CDR3 coding sequence is TGTGCCACCAGTCCAGGGGGACAGACCCAGTACTTC.